This passage covers 24 T cell receptor beta chains from one sample sequenced in a study of cytomegalovirus exposure and HLA in healthy donors. The PCR was carried out with 60 Vbeta primers and 13 Jbeta primers. Using immunoSEQ multiplex PCR, the repertoire was profiled, and TCRdb retains in-frame clones only, with some absent. Of roughly 150,000 clones listed, roughly 77% are singletons. The sequencing sample was made of PBMCs. Every receptor here comes from a man aged 45-60 years in good health and CMV-seropositive.

A few counts support this clone. V usage is TRBV6-5 and J usage is TRBJ2-7; 8 nucleotides match TRBD2. This CDR3 has 15 residues. V shed 5 bases and J 6 bases; nucleotides not matched to a gene: 12. From germline, CDR1 is MNHEY and CDR2 SVGAGI. Written as DNA, the CDR3 is TGTGCCAGCAGTCCGGACGCGGGGGGTGTCTTCGAGCAGTACTTC. Protein: CASSPDAGGVFEQYF.

This clone has only a few counts. The rearrangement joins TRBV27 to TRBJ1-6; 8 positions agree with TRBD1. This CDR3 has 15 residues. Unmatched junction bases numbered 10, after V lost 6 bases and J lost 9 bases. The V gene's germline CDR1 is MNHEY and CDR2 SMNVEV (reference sequence). The CDR3: CASSQDRGMTSPLHF. The CDR3 nucleotides are TGTGCCAGCAGCCAAGACAGGGGAATGACTTCACCCCTCCACTTT.

The V call is TRBV4-1, the J call TRBJ1-5, with D possibly matching TRBD1 (6 bases). CDR1 and CDR2 (germline): MGHRA, YSYEKL. The V and J ends lost 3 bases and 1 base respectively, with 13 bases between them. The CDR3 extends over 16 amino acids. The CDR3 protein is CASSQSLDRSNQPQHF. The CDR3 nucleotides read TGCGCCAGCAGCCAGTCCCTCGACAGGAGCAATCAGCCCCAGCATTTT.

As to this clone: Within the sample, other DNA sequences also encode this same CDR3. The chain carries TRBV2 and TRBJ1-1; 7 nucleotides align to TRBD1. The germline CDR1 and CDR2 sequences are SNHLY and FYNNEI. The CDR3 totals 13 residues. The ends lost 6 bases at V and 2 bases at J; junction bases unmatched: 3. CDR3 coding DNA: TGTGCCAGCAGCCGGGACAGAAACACTGAAGCTTTCTTT. Translation: CASSRDRNTEAFF.

This chain uses TRBV7-9 with TRBJ1-1; the match to TRBD1 covers 10 bases. Germline lookup yields CDR1 SEHNR and CDR2 FQNEAQ (reference sequence). V gave up 4 bases and J gave up 6 bases; unmatched junction bases: 5. CDR3 length: 14 amino acids. CDR3 in DNA: TGTGCCAGCAGCTGGATTGGGACAGGGGCTGAAGCTTTCTTT. Translating it yields CASSWIGTGAEAFF.

The chain is built from TRBV5-1 and TRBJ2-1; D remains unclear. This CDR3 region has 15 residues. Germline V CDR1 and CDR2: SGHRS, YFSETQ. The V end lost 0 bases, the J end lost 6 bases, and 13 bases lay between the germline ends. The CDR3: CASSLGGWQRNEQFF. The CDR3 bases are TGCGCCAGCAGCTTGGGTGGGTGGCAGCGCAATGAGCAGTTCTTC.

This clone was detected a few times. The rearrangement links TRBV28 to TRBJ2-3; 7 nucleotides line up with TRBD1. The CDR3 extends over 15 amino acids. Trimming cost V 8 bases and J 1 base; bases outside gene matches: 9. Germline V gene lookup returns CDR1 MDHEN and CDR2 SYDVKM. CDR3 sequence (DNA): TGTGCCAGCGCCGGACAGGTGTTCGGCACAGATACGCAGTATTTT. It specifies CASAGQVFGTDTQYF.

The chain uses TRBV5-1 and TRBJ1-1; the match to TRBD1 covers 9 bases. There are 13 residues in the CDR3. CDR1 SGHRS and CDR2 YFSETQ come from the germline V gene. V gave up 6 bases and J gave up 7 bases; unmatched junction bases: 7. CDR3 loop: CASIRNRGLEAFF. CDR3 nucleotide sequence: TGCGCCAGCATAAGGAACAGGGGGCTTGAAGCTTTCTTT.

The chain has TRBV6-1 and TRBJ1-2; D unclear. The CDR3 totals 16 residues. CDR1 and CDR2 (germline): MNHNS, SASEGT. Trimming cost V 2 bases and J 2 bases, with 15 bases left between them. CDR3 sequence reads: CASSEQFWALNYGYTF. For the CDR3, the DNA is TGTGCCAGCAGTGAACAGTTTTGGGCCTTAAACTATGGCTACACCTTC.

The CDR3 here is CASSLSAVGGTGELFF. The CDR3 DNA reads TGTGCCAGCAGCTTAAGTGCGGTCGGCGGGACCGGGGAGCTGTTTTTT. The chain joins TRBV11-2 to TRBJ2-2; D perhaps matches TRBD2 (5 bases). V lost 2 bases and J 5 bases, leaving 15 bases between the germline ends. CDR3 length equals 16 residues. Per germline, CDR1 SGHAT and CDR2 FQNNGV. Filled out from reference TRBV11-2 and TRBJ2-2, the complete variable domain reads EAGVAQSPRYKIIEKRQSVAFWCNPISGHATLYWYQQILGQGPKLLIQFQNNGVVDDSQLPKDRFSAERLKGVDSTLKIQPAKLEDSAVYLCASSLSAVGGTGELFFGEGSRLTVL.

This clone was seen a few times. The genes are TRBV7-2 and TRBJ2-1; TRBD2 might be the D (6 bases). V lost 4 bases and J lost 8, with 18 bases in between. The CDR3 is made up of 15 amino acids. The germline gives CDR1 SGHTA, CDR2 FQGNSA. The CDR3 bases are TGTGCCAGCAGCTCCCCCGGGAGTCGGCTCCATGAGCAGTTCTTC. Its protein is CASSSPGSRLHEQFF. Together with reference TRBV7-2 and TRBJ2-1, the CDR3 gives the full variable domain: GAGVSQSPSNKVTEKGKDVELRCDPISGHTALYWYRQSLGQGLEFLIYFQGNSAPDKSGLPSDRFSAERTGGSVSTLTIQRTQQEDSAVYLCASSSPGSRLHEQFFGPGTRLTVL.

The chain links TRBV11-2 to TRBJ1-4; unclear D gene. Trimming left V 1 base short and J 7 bases short, with 10 bases between. The CDR3 is 14 residues long. Germline V gene data show CDR1 as SGHAT and CDR2 as FQNNGV. The CDR3, as DNA: TGTGCCAGCAGCTTAGGGAGGAACATTGAAAAACTGTTTTTT. This sequence encodes CASSLGRNIEKLFF.

V and J are TRBV7-2 and TRBJ1-1; 8 bases map to TRBD1. This CDR3 is built from 16 residues. From germline, CDR1 is SGHTA and CDR2 FQGNSA. After removal of 1 base from V and 0 bases from J, the junction contained 4 bases not matched to a gene. The CDR3 protein is CASSLGGTGMNTEAFF. In DNA form, the CDR3 reads TGTGCCAGCAGCTTAGGGGGGACAGGAATGAACACTGAAGCTTTCTTT.

The rearrangement links TRBV28 to TRBJ2-7; the D gene is possibly TRBD1 (6 bases). V lost 3 bases, J lost 4 bases, and 16 bases lay in between. The germline CDR1 and CDR2 sequences are MDHEN and SYDVKM. This CDR3 spans 15 amino acids. DNA for the CDR3: TGTGCCAGCAGTTTGGAGGTCAGGGGTTCGTACGAGCAGTACTTC. Translating it yields CASSLEVRGSYEQYF.

This sequence joins TRBV4-3 and TRBJ2-5; no firm D call. There are 15 residues in the CDR3. CDR1 LGHNA and CDR2 YSLEER come from the germline V gene. V was pared by 0 bases and J by 7 bases, with 15 bases between. The CDR3 here is CASSQDGSRPGTQYF. Written as DNA, the CDR3 is TGCGCCAGCAGCCAAGATGGTAGTAGGCCGGGGACCCAGTACTTC.

V gene TRBV4-2 combines with J gene TRBJ1-1; D is undetermined. Germline V gene data show CDR1 as LGHNA and CDR2 as YNFKEQ. Trimming left V 3 bases short and J 0 bases short, with 11 bases between. This CDR3 contains 15 residues. CDR3 bases: TGTGCCAGCAGCCATGCCCAGGAACTGAACACTGAAGCTTTCTTT. This encodes CASSHAQELNTEAFF.

A word on this clone: The sample has other DNA sequences that encode this CDR3 too. This sequence joins TRBV5-8 and TRBJ1-1; 8 bases are a match to TRBD1. The trim removed 1 base at V and 14 bases at J, leaving 13 bases unmatched. The length of the CDR3 is 14 residues. Germline V gene sequence: CDR1 SGHTS, CDR2 YDEGEE. CDR3 nucleotide sequence: TGTGCCAGCAGCTTGAGGTCCAGGGGGCTTCGAGCCTTCTTT. Translation: CASSLRSRGLRAFF.

This clone appeared once. This rearrangement joins TRBV9 to TRBJ2-2; TRBD2 might be the D (7 bases). Deletions cut 0 bases from V and 6 bases from J, with 9 bases between. Germline CDR1 is SGDLS and CDR2 is YYNGEE. This CDR3 has 14 residues. CDR3 region: CASSVAGGPGELFF. In nucleotides, the CDR3 is TGTGCCAGCAGCGTAGCGGGGGGCCCCGGGGAGCTGTTTTTT.

This chain links TRBV18 with TRBJ2-3; 7 bases are a match to TRBD1. The germline V gene has CDR1 KGHSH and CDR2 LQKENI. V was pared by 4 bases and J by 4 bases, with 5 bases of the junction left unmatched. CDR3 length: 14 residues. The chain's CDR3 is CASSLRQGADTQYF. The CDR3 region has the DNA TGTGCCAGCTCACTGCGACAGGGTGCAGATACGCAGTATTTT. The full variable domain, rest sourced from reference TRBV18 and TRBJ2-3, is NAGVMQNPRHLVRRRGQEARLRCSPMKGHSHVYWYRQLPEEGLKFMVYLQKENIIDESGMPKERFSAEFPKEGPSILRIQQVVRGDSAAYFCASSLRQGADTQYFGPGTRLTVL.

The CDR3, as DNA: TGTGCCAGCAGCCCGGGACTAGCGGGGGGGGCGGATACGCAGTATTTT. It yields the protein CASSPGLAGGADTQYF. V and J are TRBV7-6 and TRBJ2-3; 16 bases are a match to TRBD2. The CDR3 is made up of 16 amino acids. J lost 6 bases, V lost 5 bases, and 5 bases had no gene match. Germline V gives CDR1 SGHVS, CDR2 FNYEAQ.

The J gene is TRBJ2-2, the V gene TRBV2, with D tentatively TRBD1 (6 bases). V was clipped by 1 base and J by 5 bases, with 11 bases between them. The CDR3 runs to 15 residues. Germline CDR1 is SNHLY and CDR2 is FYNNEI. CDR3 nucleotide sequence: TGTGCCAGCAGTGAAGACAGGGTCGGGACCGGGGAGCTGTTTTTT. Its translation: CASSEDRVGTGELFF.

The chain recombines TRBV4-3 with TRBJ2-4; 12 bases agree with TRBD2. Trimming removed 0 bases from V and 5 bases from J; junction bases left unmatched: 11. CDR3 size: 19 residues. Germline assignment: CDR1 LGHNA and CDR2 YSLEER. CDR3 nucleotides: TGCGCCAGCAGCCAAGAAGGAGTGCTAGCGGGGGGGCCGCAAAACATTCAGTACTTC. Its translation: CASSQEGVLAGGPQNIQYF.

The CDR3 nucleotides read TGCGCCAGCAGCCACCAGGGACAGCTCTCTTCTGGCTACACCTTC. Its protein is CASSHQGQLSSGYTF. The chain employs TRBV4-3 and TRBJ1-2, with 7 bases identical to TRBD1. J lost 7 bases, V lost 3 bases, and 11 bases had no gene match. This CDR3 comprises 15 residues. CDR1 LGHNA and CDR2 YSLEER come from the germline V gene.

The chain combines TRBV5-1 with TRBJ2-3, with 7 bases that match TRBD1. V was pared by 8 bases and J by 0 bases, with 6 bases of the junction left unmatched. The CDR3 loop spans 14 amino acids. Looked up from germline, CDR1 is SGHRS and CDR2 is YFSETQ. The CDR3 nucleotides read TGCGCCAGTACAACGGGACAGAGCACAGATACGCAGTATTTT. Translated: CASTTGQSTDTQYF.